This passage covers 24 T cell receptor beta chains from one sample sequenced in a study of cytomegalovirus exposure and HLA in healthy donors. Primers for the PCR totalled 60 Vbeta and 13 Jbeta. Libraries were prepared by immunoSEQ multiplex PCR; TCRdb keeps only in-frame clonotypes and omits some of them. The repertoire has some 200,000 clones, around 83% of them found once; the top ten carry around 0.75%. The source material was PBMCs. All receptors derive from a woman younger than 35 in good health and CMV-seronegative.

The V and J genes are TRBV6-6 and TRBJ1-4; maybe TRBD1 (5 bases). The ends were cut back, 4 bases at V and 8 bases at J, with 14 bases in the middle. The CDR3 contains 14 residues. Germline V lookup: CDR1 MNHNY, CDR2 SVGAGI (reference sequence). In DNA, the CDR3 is TGTGCCAGCAGTTGGGACTTGGATCTCGAAAAACTGTTTTTT. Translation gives CASSWDLDLEKLFF.

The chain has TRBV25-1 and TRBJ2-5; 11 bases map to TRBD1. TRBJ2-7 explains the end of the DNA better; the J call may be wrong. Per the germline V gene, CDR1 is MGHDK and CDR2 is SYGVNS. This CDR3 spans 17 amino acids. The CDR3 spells CASSVADRGLGGDEQYF. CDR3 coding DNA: TGTGCCAGCAGTGTGGCGGACAGGGGGCTCGGGGGGGACGAGCAGTACTTC.

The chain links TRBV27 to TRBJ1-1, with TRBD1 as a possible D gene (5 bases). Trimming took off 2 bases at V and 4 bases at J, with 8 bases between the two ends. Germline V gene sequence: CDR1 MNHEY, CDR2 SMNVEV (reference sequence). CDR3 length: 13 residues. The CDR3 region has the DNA TGTGCCAGCAGTTTAGCAGGGATCACTGAAGCTTTCTTT. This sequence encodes CASSLAGITEAFF.

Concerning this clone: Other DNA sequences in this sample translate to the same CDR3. CDR3 nucleotides: TGTGCCAGCAGCCTGGGGGGGAGCTCCTACAATGAGCAGTTCTTC. Its protein product is CASSLGGSSYNEQFF. V usage is TRBV27 and J usage is TRBJ2-1; 7 bases match TRBD2. This CDR3 region has 15 residues. The germline V gene encodes CDR1 MNHEY and CDR2 SMNVEV (reference sequence). V shed 6 bases, J shed 0 bases, and the junction held 5 bases outside the gene matches.

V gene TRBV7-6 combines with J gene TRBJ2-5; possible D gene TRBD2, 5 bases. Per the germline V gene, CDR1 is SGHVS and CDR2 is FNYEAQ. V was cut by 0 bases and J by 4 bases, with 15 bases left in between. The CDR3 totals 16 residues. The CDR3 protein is CASSLAGIRAVETQYF. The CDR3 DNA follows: TGTGCCAGCAGCTTAGCCGGGATAAGGGCGGTAGAGACCCAGTACTTC. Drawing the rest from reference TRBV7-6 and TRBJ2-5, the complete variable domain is GAGVSQSPRYKVTKRGQDVALRCDPISGHVSLYWYRQALGQGPEFLTYFNYEAQQDKSGLPNDRFSAERPEGSISTLTIQRTEQRDSAMYRCASSLAGIRAVETQYFGPGTRLLVL.

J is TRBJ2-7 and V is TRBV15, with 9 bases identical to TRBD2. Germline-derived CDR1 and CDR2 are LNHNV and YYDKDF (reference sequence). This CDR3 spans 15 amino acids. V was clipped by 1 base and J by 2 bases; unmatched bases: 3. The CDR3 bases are TGTGCCACCAGCAGAGGACTAGCGGCCGCCTACGAGCAGTACTTC. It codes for CATSRGLAAAYEQYF.

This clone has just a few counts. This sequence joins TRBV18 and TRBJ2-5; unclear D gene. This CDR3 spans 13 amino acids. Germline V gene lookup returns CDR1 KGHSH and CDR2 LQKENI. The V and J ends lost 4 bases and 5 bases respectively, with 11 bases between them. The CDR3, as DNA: TGTGCCAGCTCACTTCAGGTTAGGGAGACCCAGTACTTC. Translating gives CASSLQVRETQYF.

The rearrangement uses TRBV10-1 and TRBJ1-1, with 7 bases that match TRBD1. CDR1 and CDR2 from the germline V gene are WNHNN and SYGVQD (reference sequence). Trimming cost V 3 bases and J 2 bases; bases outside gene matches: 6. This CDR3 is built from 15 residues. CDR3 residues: CASSDPRQGNTEAFF. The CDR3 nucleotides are TGCGCCAGCAGTGATCCCCGACAGGGTAACACTGAAGCTTTCTTT.

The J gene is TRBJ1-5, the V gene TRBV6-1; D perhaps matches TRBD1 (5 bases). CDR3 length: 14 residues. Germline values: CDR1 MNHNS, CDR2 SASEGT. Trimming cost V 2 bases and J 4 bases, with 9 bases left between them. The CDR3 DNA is TGTGCCAGCAGTGAACTGACAGATAATCAGCCCCAGCATTTT. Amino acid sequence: CASSELTDNQPQHF.

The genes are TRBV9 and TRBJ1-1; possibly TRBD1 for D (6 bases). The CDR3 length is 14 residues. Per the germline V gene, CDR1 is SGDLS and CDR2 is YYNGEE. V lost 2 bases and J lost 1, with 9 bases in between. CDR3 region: CASSVGQRNTEAFF. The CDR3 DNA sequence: TGTGCCAGCAGCGTCGGACAGAGGAACACTGAAGCTTTCTTT.

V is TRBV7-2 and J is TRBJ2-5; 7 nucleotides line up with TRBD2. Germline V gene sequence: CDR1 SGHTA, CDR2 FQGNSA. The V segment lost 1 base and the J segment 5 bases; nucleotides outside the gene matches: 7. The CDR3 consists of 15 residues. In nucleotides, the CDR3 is TGTGCCAGCAGCTTAGGGGTCACGGGGGGTGAGACCCAGTACTTC. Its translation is CASSLGVTGGETQYF.

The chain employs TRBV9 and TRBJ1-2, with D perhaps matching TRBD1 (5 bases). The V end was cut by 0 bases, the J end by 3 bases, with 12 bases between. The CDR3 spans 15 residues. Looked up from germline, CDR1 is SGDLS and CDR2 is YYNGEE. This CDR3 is CASSVGSGGDYGYTF. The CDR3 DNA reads TGTGCCAGCAGCGTAGGGTCGGGGGGAGACTATGGCTACACCTTC.

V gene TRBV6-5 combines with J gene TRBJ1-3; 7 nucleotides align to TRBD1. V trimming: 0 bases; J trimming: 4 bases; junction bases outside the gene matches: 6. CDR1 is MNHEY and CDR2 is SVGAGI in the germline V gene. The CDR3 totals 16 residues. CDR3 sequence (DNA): TGTGCCAGCAGTTACTCCAGAGGGACAGCCGGAAACACCATATATTTT. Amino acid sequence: CASSYSRGTAGNTIYF.

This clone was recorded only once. This CDR3 reads CASSIDRGGLEKLFF. CDR3 sequence (DNA): TGTGCCAGTAGTATAGATCGAGGGGGATTGGAAAAACTGTTTTTT. J is TRBJ1-4 and V is TRBV19; a weak D match, TRBD1 (6 bases). V lost 0 bases and J lost 8, with 13 bases in between. Germline CDR1 is LNHDA and CDR2 is SQIVND (reference sequence). This CDR3 contains 15 residues.

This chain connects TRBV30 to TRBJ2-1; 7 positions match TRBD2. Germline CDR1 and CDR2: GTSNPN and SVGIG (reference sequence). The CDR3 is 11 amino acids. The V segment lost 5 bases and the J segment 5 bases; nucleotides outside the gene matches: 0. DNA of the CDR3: TGTGCCTGGCTAGCGGACAATGAGCAGTTCTTC. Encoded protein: CAWLADNEQFF.

The CDR3 DNA sequence: TGTGCCAGCAGTTACTTGGACAGGGGGCTTGCTGAAGCTTTCTTT. It encodes CASSYLDRGLAEAFF. This sequence joins TRBV6-5 and TRBJ1-1; 11 bases match TRBD1. V was clipped by 1 base and J by 6 bases; unmatched bases: 4. This CDR3 comprises 15 residues. Germline V gene lookup returns CDR1 MNHEY and CDR2 SVGAGI.

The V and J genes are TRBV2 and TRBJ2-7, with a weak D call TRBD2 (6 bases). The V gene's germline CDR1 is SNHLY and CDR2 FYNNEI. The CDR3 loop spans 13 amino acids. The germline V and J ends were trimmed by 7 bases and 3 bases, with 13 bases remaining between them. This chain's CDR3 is CASKGLRLYEQYF. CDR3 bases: TGTGCCAGCAAGGGACTGCGGCTCTACGAGCAGTACTTC.

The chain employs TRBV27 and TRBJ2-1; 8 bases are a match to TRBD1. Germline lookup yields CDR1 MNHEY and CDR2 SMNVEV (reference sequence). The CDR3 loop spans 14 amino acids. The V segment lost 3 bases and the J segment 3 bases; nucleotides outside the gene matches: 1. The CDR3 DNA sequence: TGTGCCAGCAGTTTGACAGGGGACTACAATGAGCAGTTCTTC. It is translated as CASSLTGDYNEQFF.

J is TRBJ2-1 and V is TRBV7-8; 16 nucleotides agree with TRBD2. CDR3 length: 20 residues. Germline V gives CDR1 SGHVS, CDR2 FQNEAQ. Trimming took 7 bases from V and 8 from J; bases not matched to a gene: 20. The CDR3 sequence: CASTQGYGTSGRARRYEQFF. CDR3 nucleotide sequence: TGTGCCAGCACCCAAGGGTACGGGACTAGCGGGAGGGCGCGTCGGTATGAGCAGTTCTTC. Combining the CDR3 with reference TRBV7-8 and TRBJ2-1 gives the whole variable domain GAGVSQSPRYKVAKRGQDVALRCDPISGHVSLFWYQQALGQGPEFLTYFQNEAQLDKSGLPSDRFFAERPEGSVSTLKIQRTQQEDSAVYLCASTQGYGTSGRARRYEQFFGPGTRLTVL.

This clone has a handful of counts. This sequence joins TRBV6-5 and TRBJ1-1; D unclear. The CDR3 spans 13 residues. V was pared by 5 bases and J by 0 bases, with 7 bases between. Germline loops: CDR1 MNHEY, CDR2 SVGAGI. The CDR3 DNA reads TGTGCCAGCAGTCTCCAGGTGAACACTGAAGCTTTCTTT. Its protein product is CASSLQVNTEAFF.

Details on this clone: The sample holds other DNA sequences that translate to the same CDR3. The CDR3 loop reads CASSPGQGETQYF. CDR3 DNA sequence: TGTGCCAGCTCACCTGGACAGGGGGAGACCCAGTACTTC. V and J are TRBV18 and TRBJ2-5; 9 bases match TRBD1. The CDR3 has 13 residues. Germline V gene data show CDR1 as KGHSH and CDR2 as LQKENI. After removal of 3 bases from V and 5 bases from J, the junction contained 1 base not matched to a gene.

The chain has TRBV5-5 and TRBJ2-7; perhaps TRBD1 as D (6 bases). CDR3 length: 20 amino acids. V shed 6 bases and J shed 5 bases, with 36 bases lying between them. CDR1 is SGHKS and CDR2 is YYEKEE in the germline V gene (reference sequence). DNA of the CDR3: TGTGCCAGCAACCCTTCCCCCAGGGGTTCGGGCAGTGCGAGTTCGCACGAGCAGTACTTC. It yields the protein CASNPSPRGSGSASSHEQYF.

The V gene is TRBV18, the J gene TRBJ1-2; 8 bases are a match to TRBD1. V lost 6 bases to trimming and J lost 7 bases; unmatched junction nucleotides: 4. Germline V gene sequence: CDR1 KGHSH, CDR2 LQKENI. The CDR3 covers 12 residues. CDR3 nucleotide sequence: TGTGCCAGCTCTTCAGGGGGCAGTGGCTACACCTTC. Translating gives CASSSGGSGYTF.

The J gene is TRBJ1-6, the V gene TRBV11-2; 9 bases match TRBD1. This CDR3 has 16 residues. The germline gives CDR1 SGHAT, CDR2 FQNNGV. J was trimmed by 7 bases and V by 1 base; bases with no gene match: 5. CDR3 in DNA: TGTGCCAGCAGCTTAGGGGGGACAGGGACGAATTCACCCCTCCACTTT. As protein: CASSLGGTGTNSPLHF.